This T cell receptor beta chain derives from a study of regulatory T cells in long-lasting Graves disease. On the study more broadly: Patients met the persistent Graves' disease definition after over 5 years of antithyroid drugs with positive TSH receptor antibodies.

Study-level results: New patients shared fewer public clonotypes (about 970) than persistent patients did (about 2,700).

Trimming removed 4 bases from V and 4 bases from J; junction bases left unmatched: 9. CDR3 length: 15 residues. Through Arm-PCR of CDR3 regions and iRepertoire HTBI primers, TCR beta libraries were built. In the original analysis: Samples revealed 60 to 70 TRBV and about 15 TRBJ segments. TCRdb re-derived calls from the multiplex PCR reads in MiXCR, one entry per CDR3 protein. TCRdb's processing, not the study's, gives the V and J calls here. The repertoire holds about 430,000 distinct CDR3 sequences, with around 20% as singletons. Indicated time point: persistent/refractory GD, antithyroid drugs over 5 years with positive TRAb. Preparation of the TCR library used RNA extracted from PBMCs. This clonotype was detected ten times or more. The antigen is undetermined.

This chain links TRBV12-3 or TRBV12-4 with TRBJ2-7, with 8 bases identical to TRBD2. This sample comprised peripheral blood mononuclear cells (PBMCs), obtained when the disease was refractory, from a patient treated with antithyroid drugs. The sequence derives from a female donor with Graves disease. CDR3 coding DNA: TGTGCCAGCAGTTCGAGCGGGAGCCCTATTTACGAGCAGTACTTC. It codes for CASSSSGSPIYEQYF.